The clone carrying this T cell receptor (beta chain) rates as medium-sized. The antigen is undetermined. The sample originates from a study of OX40 agonist ivuxolimab in advanced cancers. Study at large: Partial responses were achieved by three patients, one with hepatocellular carcinoma and two with cutaneous melanoma.

This CDR3 has 15 amino acids. The V gene's germline CDR1 is LGHNA and CDR2 YSLEER. V lost 0 bases and J lost 0, with 9 bases in between. Regarding the study as a whole: Among patients with partial responses at 0.1-3.0 mg/kg, clonal expansion was among the lowest. Dose levels from 0.1 to 3.0 mg/kg saw CD4+ and CD8+ blood T cells expand clonally by week 6.

Only in-frame clones appear in the TCRdb table, and some are missing; sequencing was by immunoSEQ multiplex PCR. The sample has about 26,000 clones, more than 65% seen once. This rearrangement joins TRBV4-3 to TRBJ2-7, with D perhaps assigned TRBD1 or TRBD2 (5 bases each). This clonotype was sampled from an adult with an advanced solid tumor such as melanoma, head and neck, liver or kidney cancer. This specimen was CD4+ or CD8+ T cells sorted from blood, taken in a trial of the OX40 agonist ivuxolimab. The CDR3 sequence: CASSQDWGSSYEQYF. The CDR3 DNA is TGCGCCAGCAGCCAAGATTGGGGGAGCTCCTACGAGCAGTACTTC.